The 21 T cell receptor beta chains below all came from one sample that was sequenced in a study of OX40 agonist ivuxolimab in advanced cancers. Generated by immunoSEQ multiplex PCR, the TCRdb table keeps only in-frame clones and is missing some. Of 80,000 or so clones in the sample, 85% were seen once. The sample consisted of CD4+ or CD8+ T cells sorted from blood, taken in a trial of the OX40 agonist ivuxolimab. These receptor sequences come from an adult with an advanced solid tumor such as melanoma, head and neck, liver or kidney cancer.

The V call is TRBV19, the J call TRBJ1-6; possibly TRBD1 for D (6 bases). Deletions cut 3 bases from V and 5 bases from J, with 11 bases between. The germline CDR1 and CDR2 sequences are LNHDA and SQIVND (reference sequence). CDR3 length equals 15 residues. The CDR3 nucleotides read TGTGCCAGTAGTATGAACAGGGCAGATAATTCACCCCTCCACTTT. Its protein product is CASSMNRADNSPLHF. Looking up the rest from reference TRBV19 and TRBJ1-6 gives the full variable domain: DGGITQSPKYLFRKEGQNVTLSCEQNLNHDAMYWYRQDPGQGLRLIYYSQIVNDFQKGDIAEGYSVSREKKESFPLTVTSAQKNPTAFYLCASSMNRADNSPLHFGNGTRLTVT.

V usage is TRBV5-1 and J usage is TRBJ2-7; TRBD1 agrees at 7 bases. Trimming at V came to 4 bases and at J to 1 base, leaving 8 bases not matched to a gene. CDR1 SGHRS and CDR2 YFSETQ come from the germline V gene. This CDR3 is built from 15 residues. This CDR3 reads CASSAGTANSYEQYF. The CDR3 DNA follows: TGCGCCAGCAGCGCCGGGACAGCCAATTCCTACGAGCAGTACTTC.

CDR3 DNA sequence: TGTGCCAGCAGTTCGGACTTTACCCAGTACTTC. Residues: CASSSDFTQYF. The chain links TRBV6-1 to TRBJ2-5; a possible D gene is TRBD2 (5 bases). The CDR3 has 11 amino acids. The V end was cut by 5 bases, the J end by 8 bases, with 9 bases between. The germline V gene has CDR1 MNHNS and CDR2 SASEGT.

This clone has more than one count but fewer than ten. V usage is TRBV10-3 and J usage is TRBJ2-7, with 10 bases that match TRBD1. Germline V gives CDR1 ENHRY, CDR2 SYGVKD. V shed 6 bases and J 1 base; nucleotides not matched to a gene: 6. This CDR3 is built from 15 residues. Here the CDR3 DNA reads TGTGCCATCAGATTAGGACAGGGGGAATCCTACGAGCAGTACTTC. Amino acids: CAIRLGQGESYEQYF.

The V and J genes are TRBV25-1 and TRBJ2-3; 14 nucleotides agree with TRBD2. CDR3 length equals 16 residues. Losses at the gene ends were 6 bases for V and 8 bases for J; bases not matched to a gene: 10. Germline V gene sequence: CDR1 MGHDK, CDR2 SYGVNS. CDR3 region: CASSDGLAGGRGTQYF. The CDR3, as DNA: TGTGCCAGCAGCGACGGACTAGCGGGGGGCCGGGGTACGCAGTATTTT.

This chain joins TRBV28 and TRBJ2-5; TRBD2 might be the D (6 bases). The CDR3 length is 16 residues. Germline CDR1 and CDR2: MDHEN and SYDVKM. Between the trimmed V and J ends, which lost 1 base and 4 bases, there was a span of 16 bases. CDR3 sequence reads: CASSLSLPWGGETQYF. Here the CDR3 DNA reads TGTGCCAGCAGTTTATCTCTTCCGTGGGGAGGAGAGACCCAGTACTTC.

The CDR3 region is CASSANDRVEFGAFF. The CDR3 DNA reads as TGTGCCAGCAGTGCGAACGACAGGGTAGAGTTTGGAGCTTTCTTT. The V call is TRBV6-1, the J call TRBJ1-1; 7 nucleotides align to TRBD1. V was pared by 4 bases and J by 10 bases, with 15 bases of the junction left unmatched. Germline V CDR1 and CDR2: MNHNS, SASEGT. The CDR3 runs to 15 residues.

The CDR3 spells CASSQGGGGQETQYF. In DNA form, the CDR3 reads TGCGCCAGCAGCCAAGGGGGCGGCGGCCAAGAGACCCAGTACTTC. This chain uses TRBV4-3 with TRBJ2-5; tentatively, D is TRBD1 (5 bases). V shed 1 base and J shed 1 base, with 10 bases lying between them. Germline CDR1 reads LGHNA; CDR2 reads YSLEER. The CDR3 runs 15 residues.

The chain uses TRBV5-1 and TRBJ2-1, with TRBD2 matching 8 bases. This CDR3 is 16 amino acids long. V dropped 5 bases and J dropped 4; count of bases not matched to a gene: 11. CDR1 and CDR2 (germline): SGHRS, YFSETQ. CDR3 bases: TGCGCCAGCAGGAGAAGAGCGGGAGAGGTATACAATGAGCAGTTCTTC. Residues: CASRRRAGEVYNEQFF.

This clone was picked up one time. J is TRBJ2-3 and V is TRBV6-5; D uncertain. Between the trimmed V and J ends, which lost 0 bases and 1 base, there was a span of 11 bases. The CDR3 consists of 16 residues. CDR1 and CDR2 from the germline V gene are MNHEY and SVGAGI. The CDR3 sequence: CASSYSIRSRTDTQYF. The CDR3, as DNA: TGTGCCAGCAGTTACTCGATACGGAGCCGCACAGATACGCAGTATTTT.

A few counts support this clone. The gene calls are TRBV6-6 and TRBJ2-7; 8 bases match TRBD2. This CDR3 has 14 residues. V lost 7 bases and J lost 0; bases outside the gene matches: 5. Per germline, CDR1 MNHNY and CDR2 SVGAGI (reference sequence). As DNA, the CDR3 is TGTGCCAGCAAGAGTAGCGGGGACTCCTACGAGCAGTACTTC. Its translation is CASKSSGDSYEQYF.

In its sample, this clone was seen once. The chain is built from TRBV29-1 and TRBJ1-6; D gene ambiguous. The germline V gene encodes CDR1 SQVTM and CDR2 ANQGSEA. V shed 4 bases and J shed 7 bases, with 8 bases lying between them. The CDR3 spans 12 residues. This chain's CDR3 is CSVVDGNSPLHF. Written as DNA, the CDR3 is TGCAGCGTTGTGGACGGAAATTCACCCCTCCACTTT.

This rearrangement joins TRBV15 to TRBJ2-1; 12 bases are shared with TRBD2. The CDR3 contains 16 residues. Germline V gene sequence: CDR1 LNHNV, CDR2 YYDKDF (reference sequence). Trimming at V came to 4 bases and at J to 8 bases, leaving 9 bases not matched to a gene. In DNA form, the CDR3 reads TGTGCCACCAGCAAAGCCGGACTAGCGGGAAGGGATGAGCAGTTCTTC. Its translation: CATSKAGLAGRDEQFF.

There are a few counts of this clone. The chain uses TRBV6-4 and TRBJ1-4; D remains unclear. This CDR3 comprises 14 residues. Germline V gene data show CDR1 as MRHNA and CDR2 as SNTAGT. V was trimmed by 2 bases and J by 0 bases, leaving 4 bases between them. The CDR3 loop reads CASSDGATNEKLFF. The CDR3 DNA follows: TGTGCCAGCAGTGACGGGGCAACTAATGAAAAACTGTTTTTT.

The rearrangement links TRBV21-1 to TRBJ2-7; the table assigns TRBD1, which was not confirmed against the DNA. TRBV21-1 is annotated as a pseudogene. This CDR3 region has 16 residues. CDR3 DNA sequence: TGTGCCAGCAGCGGGACAGGCGTGTTGGGGGCCTACGAGCAGTACTTC. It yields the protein CASSGTGVLGAYEQYF.

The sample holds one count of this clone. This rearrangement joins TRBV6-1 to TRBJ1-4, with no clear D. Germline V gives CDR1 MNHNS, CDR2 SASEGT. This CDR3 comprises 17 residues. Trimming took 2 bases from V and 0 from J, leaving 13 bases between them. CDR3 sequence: CASSEFVRAATNEKLFF. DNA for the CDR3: TGTGCCAGCAGTGAATTCGTTAGGGCAGCAACTAATGAAAAACTGTTTTTT.

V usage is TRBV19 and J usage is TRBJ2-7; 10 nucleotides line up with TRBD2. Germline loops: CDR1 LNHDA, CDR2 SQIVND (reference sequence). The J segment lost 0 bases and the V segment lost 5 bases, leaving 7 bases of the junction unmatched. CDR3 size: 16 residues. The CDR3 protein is CASSPRLAGSSYEQYF. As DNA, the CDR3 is TGTGCCAGTAGTCCTCGACTAGCGGGCTCCTCCTACGAGCAGTACTTC.

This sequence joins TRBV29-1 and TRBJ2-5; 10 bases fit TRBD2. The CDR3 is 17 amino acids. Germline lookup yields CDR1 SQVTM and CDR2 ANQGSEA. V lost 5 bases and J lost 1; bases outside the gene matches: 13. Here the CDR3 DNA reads TGCAGCGTTCTTGGGCTTTCTAGCGGGAGATCCCAAGAGACCCAGTACTTC. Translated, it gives CSVLGLSSGRSQETQYF.

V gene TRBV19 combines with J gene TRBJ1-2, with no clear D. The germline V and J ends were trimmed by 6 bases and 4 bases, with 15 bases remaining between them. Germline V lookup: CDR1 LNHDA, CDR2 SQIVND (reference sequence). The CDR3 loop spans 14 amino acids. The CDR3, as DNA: TGTGCCAGTAGAAATAGTGGACGCATCTATGGCTACACCTTC. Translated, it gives CASRNSGRIYGYTF.

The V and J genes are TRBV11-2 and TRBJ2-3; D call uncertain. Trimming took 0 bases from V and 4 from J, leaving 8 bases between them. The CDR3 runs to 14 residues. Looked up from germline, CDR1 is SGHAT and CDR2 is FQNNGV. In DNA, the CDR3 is TGTGCCAGCAGCTTAGAACCTCTGGCAGATACGCAGTATTTT. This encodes CASSLEPLADTQYF.

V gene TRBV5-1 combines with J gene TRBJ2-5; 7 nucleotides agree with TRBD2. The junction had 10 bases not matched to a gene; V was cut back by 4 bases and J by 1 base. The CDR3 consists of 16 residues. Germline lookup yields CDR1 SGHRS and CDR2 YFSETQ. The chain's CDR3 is CASSTRTSLAQETQYF. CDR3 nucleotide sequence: TGCGCCAGCAGCACTCGGACTAGTCTGGCCCAAGAGACCCAGTACTTC. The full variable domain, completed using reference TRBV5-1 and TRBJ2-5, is KAGVTQTPRYLIKTRGQQVTLSCSPISGHRSVSWYQQTPGQGLQFLFEYFSETQRNKGNFPGRFSGRQFSNSRSEMNVSTLELGDSALYLCASSTRTSLAQETQYFGPGTRLLVL.